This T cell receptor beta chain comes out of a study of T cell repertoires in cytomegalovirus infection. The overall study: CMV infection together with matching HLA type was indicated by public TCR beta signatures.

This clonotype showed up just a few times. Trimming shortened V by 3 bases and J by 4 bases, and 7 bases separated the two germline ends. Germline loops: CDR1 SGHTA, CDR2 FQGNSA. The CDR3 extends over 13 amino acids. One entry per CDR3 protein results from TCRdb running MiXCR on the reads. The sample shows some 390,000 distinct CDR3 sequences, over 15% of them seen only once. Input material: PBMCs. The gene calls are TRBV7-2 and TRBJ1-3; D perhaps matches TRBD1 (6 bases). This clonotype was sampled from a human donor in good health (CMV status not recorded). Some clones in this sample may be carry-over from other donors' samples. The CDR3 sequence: CASSFDRGNTIYF. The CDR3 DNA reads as TGTGCCAGCAGCTTTGACAGGGGAAACACCATATATTTT. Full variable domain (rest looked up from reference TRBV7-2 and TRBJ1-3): GAGVSQSPSNKVTEKGKDVELRCDPISGHTALYWYRQSLGQGLEFLIYFQGNSAPDKSGLPSDRFSAERTGGSVSTLTIQRTQQEDSAVYLCASSFDRGNTIYFGEGSWLTVV.